This T cell receptor beta chain was identified during a study of cytotoxic CD8 clonotypes in ibrutinib-treated CLL. Study at large: A median approximately 12 months of treatment, range 6 to 36, preceded the collection of response samples. Points from the study as a whole: Clonality showed a rise at ibrutinib response that reversed toward baseline at progression. Baseline values of clonality outstripped age-matched healthy donors and followed circulating CD8+ T-cell counts.

Germline-derived CDR1 and CDR2 are SGHAT and FQNNGV. V dropped 4 bases and J dropped 3 bases, with 13 bases sitting between them. CDR3 size: 14 residues. About this clone: Its antigen is undetermined.

Sequencing was performed with immunoSEQ multiplex PCR; in TCRdb, only in-frame clones are kept and a portion is missing. This sample has more than 200,000 clones; more than 75% occur once, and the top ten carry over 10%. The sequencing here drew on PBMCs, taken after 12 months of ibrutinib treatment. The chain is built from TRBV11-2 and TRBJ2-7; weak D call: TRBD1 (6 bases). The TCR sequence derives from a human donor with chronic lymphocytic leukemia. The CDR3 loop reads CASSSLTGYYEQYF. The CDR3 DNA follows: TGTGCCAGCAGCTCGCTGACAGGCTACTACGAGCAGTACTTC. The full variable domain, rest sourced from reference TRBV11-2 and TRBJ2-7, is EAGVAQSPRYKIIEKRQSVAFWCNPISGHATLYWYQQILGQGPKLLIQFQNNGVVDDSQLPKDRFSAERLKGVDSTLKIQPAKLEDSAVYLCASSSLTGYYEQYFGPGTRLTVT.